This is a list of T cell receptor beta chains from one sample in a study of blood T cells in healthy people across ages. TCRdb processed the 5' RACE reads anew with MiXCR; each CDR3 protein has one entry. The table records around 800,000 distinct CDR3 sequences, around 43% of them present only once. Sequenced material: blood. The origin of the receptors is a man aged 55 to 70 in good health. Each CDR3 is given with its conserved first and last residue. Fields, in order: D gene, J gene, clone size, V gene, CDR3 DNA, CDR3 protein. The D gene is left open where the match is weak. Not every row has a clone size; where given, it reads once, few, many or a size class.

NA | TRBJ1-1 | NA | TRBV27 | TGTGCCAGCAGTTTATCGAGAGGGGCCTTGGGCACTGAAGCTTTCTTT | CASSLSRGALGTEAFF
TRBD1 | TRBJ2-7 | many | TRBV11-1 | TGTGCCAGCAGCACCCGGGACAGGGTCGACGAGCAGTACTTC | CASSTRDRVDEQYF
TRBD1 | TRBJ1-1 | NA | TRBV12-5 | TGTGCTAGTGGTTTGGGGGACAGGGGGGACACTGAAGCTTTCTTT | CASGLGDRGDTEAFF
TRBD2 | TRBJ2-7 | NA | TRBV20-1 | TGCAGTGCTAGTACTAGCGGTAGCCCTACCTACGAGCAGTACTTC | CSASTSGSPTYEQYF
NA | TRBJ1-1 | NA | TRBV12-3/TRBV12-4 | TGTGCCAGCAGTTCTAACAGGGAATGGGACACTGAAGCTTTCTTT | CASSSNREWDTEAFF
TRBD2 | TRBJ2-3 | many | TRBV7-2 | TGCGCCAGCAGGAGCGGGGGTGATACGCAGTATTTT | CASRSGGDTQYF
NA | TRBJ1-4 | many | TRBV29-1 | TGCAGCGTTACTACCCGGGACACCCGTCTCGTCGGGGGTAATGAAAAACTGTTTTTT | CSVTTRDTRLVGGNEKLFF
NA | TRBJ1-1 | NA | TRBV29-1 | TGCAGCGTCCGGACAGCTACTTACACTGAAGCTTTCTTT | CSVRTATYTEAFF
TRBD2 | TRBJ2-5 | few | TRBV5-5 | TGTGCCAGCAGCTCATACCGACTAGCGGGGAGGTCGGAGACCCAGTACTTC | CASSSYRLAGRSETQYF
TRBD2 | TRBJ2-1 | NA | TRBV4-3 | TGCGCCAGCAGCCAAGTGCGGGAGGGGGTCTACAATGAGCAGTTCTTC | CASSQVREGVYNEQFF
TRBD1 | TRBJ2-7 | NA | TRBV25-1 | TGTGCCAGCAGACCCCCCGGGACAGGGGGATTGTACGAGCAGTACTTC | CASRPPGTGGLYEQYF
TRBD2 | TRBJ2-1 | NA | TRBV10-3 | TGTGCCATCAGCCGACTAGCGGGGGGCGGGGATGAGCAGTTCTTC | CAISRLAGGGDEQFF
NA | TRBJ1-2 | few | TRBV3-1 | TGTGCCAGCAGCCCGGAATTTCCAAGAGATACGCAGTGGGCCTATGGCTACACCTTC | CASSPEFPRDTQWAYGYTF
TRBD1 | TRBJ2-5 | NA | TRBV7-2 | TGTGCCAGCAGCGCTGAAGGGACAGGTGGCCAAGAGACCCAGTACTTC | CASSAEGTGGQETQYF
TRBD1 | TRBJ1-2 | few | TRBV27 | TGTGCCAGCAAAGGACAGGGCGTAGGCGGCTACACCTTC | CASKGQGVGGYTF
NA | TRBJ2-1 | NA | TRBV29-1 | TGCAGCGTTGAGGGGATAAGGTCCTACAATGAGCAGTTCTTC | CSVEGIRSYNEQFF
TRBD1 | TRBJ1-2 | NA | TRBV10-2 | TGCGCCAGCAGTGAGTCAGGGACAGCTTATGGCTACACCTTC | CASSESGTAYGYTF
NA | TRBJ1-2 | few | TRBV2 | TGTGCCAGCATTCTTCGGCGGAATAACTATGGCTACACCTTC | CASILRRNNYGYTF
NA | TRBJ1-1 | NA | TRBV2 | TGTGCCAGCAGTGAAGCGCTGACTACCCTTGAAGCTTTCTTT | CASSEALTTLEAFF
NA | TRBJ2-3 | NA | TRBV9 | TGTGCCAGCAGCGTAACTGGCGGCGCAGATACGCAGTATTTT | CASSVTGGADTQYF
NA | TRBJ2-3 | few | TRBV5-1 | TGCGCCAGCAGCTTGGCAGGGGGGCGCTGGGATACGCAGTATTTT | CASSLAGGRWDTQYF
NA | TRBJ2-2 | few | TRBV6-1 | TGTGCCAGCAGTGGAACATATACCGGGGAGCTGTTTTTT | CASSGTYTGELFF
TRBD1 | TRBJ1-2 | NA | TRBV12-3/TRBV12-4 | TGTGCCAGCTCAGACGGGACAGCATTCTATGGCTACACCTTC | CASSDGTAFYGYTF
TRBD2 | TRBJ2-5 | NA | TRBV6-2/TRBV6-3 | TGTGTCAGCTCTAGCGGGGTACCGGAGACCCAGTACTTC | CVSSSGVPETQYF